This T cell receptor (beta chain) was obtained from a study of cytomegalovirus exposure and HLA in healthy donors. Study-wide results and caveats: For most subjects, TCR beta sequences were reported to predict HLA-A and HLA-B alleles with accuracy. In a later analysis, parvovirus B19, influenza, CMV and Epstein-Barr virus appeared linked to several top co-occurrence clusters. Whilst most TCR sequences proved rare, a subset of public TCRs occurred across many donors. Later analysis identified about 18,000 TCR beta sequences associated with HLA alleles, using a false discovery rate threshold of 0.05.

Germline lookup yields CDR1 SGHAT and CDR2 FQNNGV. The V gene lost 0 bases and the J gene lost 4 bases, with 9 bases spanning the gap. The CDR3 is 15 residues long. Note on this clone: What it recognizes is unknown.

Primers: 60 Vbeta forward and 13 Jbeta reverse. Clones were sequenced by immunoSEQ multiplex PCR, and TCRdb holds only the in-frame ones, with some missing. The sample consists of some 210,000 clones, roughly 73% of them appearing once. The sequence derives from a woman younger than 45 in good health and CMV-seropositive. The gene calls are TRBV11-2 and TRBJ2-2, with D uncertain. Sequencing used PBMCs. Here the CDR3 DNA reads TGTGCCAGCAGCTTAGATTCCTCGCGCACCGGGGAGCTGTTTTTT. This encodes CASSLDSSRTGELFF.